These 9 T cell receptor beta chains were all obtained from the same sample, sequenced in a study of T cells in Graves' hyperthyroidism and ophthalmopathy. It was RNA transcripts that yielded the amplified TCR beta CDR3 regions. The HTBI set primed first-round TCR CDR3 RT-PCR. TCRdb processed the multiplex PCR reads anew with MiXCR; each CDR3 protein has one entry. This table holds 550,000 to 600,000 distinct CDR3 sequences, roughly 50% found once. The sequenced material came from peripheral blood or thyroid tissue (not recorded which). The receptor set was obtained from an adult woman with Graves' disease, either hyperthyroidism or ophthalmopathy (not recorded which).

This clonotype was seen many times. V and J are TRBV28 and TRBJ1-5, with a tentative D call TRBD1 (6 bases). Trimming shortened V by 4 bases and J by 2 bases, and 9 bases separated the two germline ends. Germline V gives CDR1 MDHEN, CDR2 SYDVKM. This CDR3 has 14 amino acids. The DNA for the CDR3 is TGTGCCAGCAGTTACAGGGAAGGCAATCAGCCCCAGCATTTT. This encodes CASSYREGNQPQHF.

In regard to this clonotype: A junction end diverges from the germline sequence, so it may reflect a read error. The chain couples TRBV5-1 to TRBJ1-2; no reliable D call. The CDR3 has 12 amino acids. Germline loops: CDR1 SGHRS, CDR2 YFSETQ. CDR3 in amino acids: CASRLDSYGYTF. CDR3 sequence (DNA): TGCGCCAGCAGATTGGACTCCTATGGCTACACCTTC.

The chain carries TRBV4-1 and TRBJ2-5; D is uncertain. Germline values: CDR1 MGHRA, CDR2 YSYEKL. Trimming stripped 4 bases from V and 6 bases from J, with 12 bases between. The CDR3 extends over 13 amino acids. CDR3 sequence (DNA): TGCGCCAGCAGCCGCGGTGGGGAACAGACCCAGTACTTC. This gives the protein CASSRGGEQTQYF.

This clonotype was seen repeatedly, ten times or more. The chain combines TRBV7-3 with TRBJ2-2; D may be TRBD1 or TRBD2 (5 bases each). Germline V lookup: CDR1 SGHTA, CDR2 FQGTGA. The CDR3 has 15 amino acids. Trimming took off 5 bases at V and 4 bases at J, with 14 bases between the two ends. CDR3 coding DNA: TGTGCCAGCAGCCGACGGGGACCGTTCACCGGGGAGCTGTTTTTT. Protein product: CASSRRGPFTGELFF.

This clonotype showed up many times. This chain connects TRBV7-9 to TRBJ2-7; D is unclear. Germline V gene data show CDR1 as SEHNR and CDR2 as FQNEAQ (reference sequence). V was pared by 5 bases and J by 7 bases, with 12 bases between. The CDR3 spans 12 residues. The CDR3 DNA reads TGTGCCAGCAGCCCTAGTCTCAAGGAGCAGTACTTC. It translates to CASSPSLKEQYF. Full variable domain (outside the CDR3, taken from reference TRBV7-9 and TRBJ2-7): DTGVSQNPRHKITKRGQNVTFRCDPISEHNRLYWYRQTLGQGPEFLTYFQNEAQLEKSRLLSDRFSAERPKGSFSTLEIQRTEQGDSAMYLCASSPSLKEQYFGPGTRLTVT.

This clonotype was recorded only once. V usage is TRBV6-1 and J usage is TRBJ1-6, with D tentatively TRBD1 (5 bases). Trimming took off 7 bases at V and 5 bases at J, with 12 bases between the two ends. CDR1 is MNHNS, CDR2 SASEGT, per germline. The CDR3 runs 14 residues. The CDR3 sequence: CASIRDADNSPLHF. The DNA of the CDR3 is TGTGCCAGCATTCGGGACGCAGATAATTCACCCCTCCACTTT.

The V call is TRBV9, the J call TRBJ1-4; tentative D call: TRBD1 (5 bases). Germline V gives CDR1 SGDLS, CDR2 YYNGEE. The CDR3 is 16 amino acids. V gave up 3 bases and J gave up 3 bases, with 15 bases separating them. CDR3 bases: TGTGCCAGCAGCGCCGCTCCGGGACGTCCTAATGAAAAACTGTTTTTT. It codes for CASSAAPGRPNEKLFF.

On this clonotype: A much larger clone lies one base from this, so it may be a read error. The chain carries TRBV5-1 and TRBJ2-7; D is unclear. V lost 3 bases to trimming and J lost 5 bases, with 12 bases between them. CDR1 is SGHRS and CDR2 is YFSETQ in the germline V gene. The CDR3 extends over 13 amino acids. CDR3 region: CASSSMAVDEQYF. CDR3 DNA sequence: TGCGCCAGCAGCTCTATGGCGGTCGACGAGCAGTACTTC.

This clonotype has a count of ten or more. This chain connects TRBV20-1 to TRBJ2-7; D is possibly TRBD1 (6 bases). Germline V lookup: CDR1 DFQATT, CDR2 SNEGSKA (reference sequence). V shed 6 bases and J shed 0 bases, with 12 bases lying between them. The CDR3 covers 13 residues. Here the CDR3 DNA reads TGCAGTGCCAACCGGGACAACTCCTACGAGCAGTACTTC. Its protein product is CSANRDNSYEQYF.